The 23 T cell receptor beta chains below all came from one sample that was sequenced in a study of CD8+ T cells in alopecia areata. TCR sequencing used cDNA made by reverse transcription of extracted RNA. The table came from immunoSEQ multiplex PCR; TCRdb's copy has only in-frame clones and leaves some out. The profile shows about 200,000 clones, roughly 70% of them singletons. Treatment denoted: oral pan-JAK inhibitor, 5-10 mg twice daily. This sample comprised CD4+ T cells sorted from blood, obtained around week 49, from a patient treated with tofacitinib. These receptors were taken from a human donor with alopecia areata.

The chain employs TRBV7-2 and TRBJ2-7; 7 bases match TRBD1. This CDR3 comprises 15 residues. Germline CDR1 is SGHTA and CDR2 is FQGNSA. V shed 1 base and J 2 bases; nucleotides not matched to a gene: 5. The CDR3 DNA is TGTGCCAGCAGCTTAGAAGGGGGCCGGGCCTACGAGCAGTACTTC. It codes for CASSLEGGRAYEQYF.

The chain has TRBV7-2 and TRBJ1-6; 8 nucleotides match TRBD1. J gave up 7 bases and V 0 bases, and 2 bases lay outside the gene matches. The CDR3 has 15 residues. Germline CDR1 SGHTA, CDR2 FQGNSA. The DNA of the CDR3 is TGTGCCAGCAGCTTAGCGCAGGGGGCGAATTCACCCCTCCACTTT. Its protein is CASSLAQGANSPLHF.

The rearrangement uses TRBV29-1 and TRBJ1-1, with TRBD1 matching over 7 bases. The CDR3 spans 14 residues. Trimming at V came to 5 bases and at J to 3 bases, leaving 9 bases not matched to a gene. Looked up from germline, CDR1 is SQVTM and CDR2 is ANQGSEA. The CDR3 DNA sequence: TGCAGCGTTCGAAGACAGGGAGCGGACACTGAAGCTTTCTTT. It translates to CSVRRQGADTEAFF.

This clone was seen only a few times. The CDR3 sequence is CASSPYMTGELFF. CDR3 in DNA: TGTGCCAGCAGCCCTTACATGACCGGGGAGCTGTTTTTT. V gene TRBV7-2 combines with J gene TRBJ2-2; D remains unclear. Germline V lookup: CDR1 SGHTA, CDR2 FQGNSA. The V end lost 5 bases, the J end lost 5 bases, and 9 bases lay between the germline ends. CDR3 size: 13 residues.

V and J are TRBV7-6 and TRBJ2-1, with no clear D. The germline V gene has CDR1 SGHVS and CDR2 FNYEAQ. This CDR3 contains 14 residues. V was clipped by 1 base and J by 0 bases, with 4 bases between them. The CDR3 region has the DNA TGTGCCAGCAGCTTAGGCTTCTCCTACAATGAGCAGTTCTTC. Translation gives CASSLGFSYNEQFF.

The J gene is TRBJ2-3, the V gene TRBV6-5; TRBD1 agrees at 7 bases. This CDR3 comprises 13 residues. CDR1 and CDR2 from the germline V gene are MNHEY and SVGAGI. J gave up 11 bases and V 6 bases, and 11 bases lay outside the gene matches. CDR3 DNA sequence: TGTGCCAGCAGCAGACCCCAGGGGGTGGTGCAGTATTTT. Its translation is CASSRPQGVVQYF.

This clone was recorded a few times. The DNA of the CDR3 is TGCAGCGTTGTAGACAGGGAGAGAGCCAAAAACATTCAGTACTTC. This sequence encodes CSVVDRERAKNIQYF. V usage is TRBV29-1 and J usage is TRBJ2-4; 7 bases match TRBD1. The V gene's germline CDR1 is SQVTM and CDR2 ANQGSEA. V trimming: 4 bases; J trimming: 0 bases; junction bases outside the gene matches: 6. The CDR3 consists of 15 residues. Full variable domain (outside the CDR3, taken from reference TRBV29-1 and TRBJ2-4): SAVISQKPSRDICQRGTSLTIQCQVDSQVTMMFWYRQQPGQSLTLIATANQGSEATYESGFVIDKFPISRPNLTFSTLTVSNMSPEDSSIYLCSVVDRERAKNIQYFGAGTRLSVL.

V and J are TRBV15 and TRBJ2-2; either TRBD1 or TRBD2 may supply D (5 bases each). The V gene's germline CDR1 is LNHNV and CDR2 YYDKDF (reference sequence). Trimming pared 9 bases from V and 6 bases from J, leaving 17 bases between. This CDR3 has 14 amino acids. In DNA form, the CDR3 reads TGTGCCACATGTGGGGGTTTGGAGGCCGGGGAGCTGTTTTTT. Amino acid sequence: CATCGGLEAGELFF.

V usage is TRBV6-4 and J usage is TRBJ1-2, with a tentative D call TRBD1 (5 bases). Trimming left V 7 bases short and J 7 bases short, with 13 bases between. This CDR3 region has 12 residues. Germline V gives CDR1 MRHNA, CDR2 SNTAGT. In DNA, the CDR3 is TGTGCCAGCACCTCGGAGGGACCTGGCTACACCTTC. The encoded protein is CASTSEGPGYTF.

The chain employs TRBV30 and TRBJ2-7, with TRBD1 matching over 7 bases. V lost 2 bases to trimming and J lost 0 bases; unmatched junction nucleotides: 4. The CDR3 totals 14 residues. Germline V gives CDR1 GTSNPN, CDR2 SVGIG (reference sequence). CDR3 coding DNA: TGTGCCTGGAGTTATAAGGGGGCCTCCTACGAGCAGTACTTC. It is translated as CAWSYKGASYEQYF.

Only a few counts were recorded for this clone. The chain uses TRBV19 and TRBJ2-2, with a tentative D call TRBD1 (6 bases). From germline, CDR1 is LNHDA and CDR2 SQIVND (reference sequence). With 4 bases removed from V and 4 bases from J, the gap between germline ends came to 10 bases. The length of the CDR3 is 14 residues. The DNA for the CDR3 is TGTGCCAGTAGTAGGGACATCTCCACCGGGGAGCTGTTTTTT. Its translation: CASSRDISTGELFF.

The chain combines TRBV25-1 with TRBJ2-4, with 7 bases identical to TRBD1. Germline V CDR1 and CDR2: MGHDK, SYGVNS. With 10 bases clipped from V and 7 bases from J, the junction kept 7 bases outside the gene matches. CDR3 length: 12 residues. The CDR3 region is CATGEQGNIQYF. CDR3 DNA sequence: TGTGCCACCGGAGAACAGGGGAACATTCAGTACTTC.

This chain links TRBV27 with TRBJ2-7; no reliable D call. Germline assignment: CDR1 MNHEY and CDR2 SMNVEV (reference sequence). This CDR3 is built from 14 residues. With 7 bases removed from V and 1 base from J, the gap between germline ends came to 14 bases. The CDR3 sequence: CASTQQWGSYEQYF. CDR3 coding DNA: TGTGCCAGCACCCAGCAATGGGGTTCCTACGAGCAGTACTTC.

This clone appeared a few times. One junction end disagrees with the germline gene, perhaps due to a read error. This rearrangement joins TRBV6-6 to TRBJ2-5; D remains ambiguous. The CDR3 loop spans 14 amino acids. Germline V gene sequence: CDR1 MNHNY, CDR2 SVGAGI (reference sequence). In DNA, the CDR3 is TGTGCCATCAGTGAGAAGGCCAGTCAAGAGACCCAGTACTTC. Its translation: CAISEKASQETQYF.

The chain is built from TRBV7-2 and TRBJ2-3, with D perhaps TRBD2 (5 bases). V gave up 1 base and J gave up 3 bases, with 14 bases separating them. Germline V lookup: CDR1 SGHTA, CDR2 FQGNSA. CDR3 size: 16 residues. Here the CDR3 reads CASSLDLAFVTDTQYF. The CDR3 DNA is TGTGCCAGCAGCTTAGACCTAGCTTTTGTTACAGATACGCAGTATTTT. The variable domain in full, completed from reference TRBV7-2 and TRBJ2-3, reads GAGVSQSPSNKVTEKGKDVELRCDPISGHTALYWYRQSLGQGLEFLIYFQGNSAPDKSGLPSDRFSAERTGGSVSTLTIQRTQQEDSAVYLCASSLDLAFVTDTQYFGPGTRLTVL.

This clone was counted between two and nine times. This chain links TRBV5-1 with TRBJ2-1; D ambiguous. The CDR3 contains 13 residues. The germline gives CDR1 SGHRS, CDR2 YFSETQ. Trimming cost V 3 bases and J 2 bases, with 6 bases left between them. The CDR3 sequence: CASSSPPYNEQFF. CDR3 coding DNA: TGCGCCAGCAGCTCTCCCCCCTACAATGAGCAGTTCTTC.

This clone was seen only once. Other DNA sequences in this specimen translate into the identical CDR3. The chain employs TRBV7-2 and TRBJ1-1; D unresolved. The CDR3 is made up of 13 amino acids. CDR1 and CDR2 from the germline V gene are SGHTA and FQGNSA. V was clipped by 1 base and J by 1 base, with 4 bases between them. The CDR3 DNA sequence: TGTGCCAGCAGCTTAGTCGGGAACACTGAAGCTTTCTTT. It is translated as CASSLVGNTEAFF.

The chain combines TRBV29-1 with TRBJ2-5, with D hard to call. Germline lookup yields CDR1 SQVTM and CDR2 ANQGSEA. This CDR3 region has 14 residues. Trimming cost V 7 bases and J 3 bases, with 18 bases left between them. The CDR3 DNA reads as TGCAGCGCCACGCCCCGGACGCAAGAAGAGACCCAGTACTTC. Its protein is CSATPRTQEETQYF.

There are a few counts of this clone. This chain joins TRBV29-1 and TRBJ1-2; TRBD1 agrees at 7 bases. Trimming removed 5 bases from V and 2 bases from J; junction bases left unmatched: 11. Per germline, CDR1 SQVTM and CDR2 ANQGSEA. This CDR3 is 15 amino acids long. This CDR3 is CSVRGTGASNYGYTF. Written as DNA, the CDR3 is TGCAGCGTTAGAGGAACAGGGGCTTCGAACTATGGCTACACCTTC.

The chain links TRBV14 to TRBJ2-7, with 11 bases lining up with TRBD1. The CDR3 consists of 13 residues. After removal of 8 bases from V and 6 bases from J, the junction contained 6 bases not matched to a gene. Germline V lookup: CDR1 SGHDN, CDR2 FVKESK. In DNA form, the CDR3 reads TGTGCCAGCCAAGGACAGGGGGCACGCGAGCAGTACTTC. It encodes CASQGQGAREQYF.

This clone occurred a few times. The chain joins TRBV29-1 to TRBJ1-4, with TRBD1 identical over 9 bases. Per the germline V gene, CDR1 is SQVTM and CDR2 is ANQGSEA. The CDR3 is made up of 14 amino acids. V was clipped by 6 bases and J by 7 bases; unmatched bases: 9. CDR3 in amino acids: CSVAGTGNREKLFF. The CDR3, as DNA: TGCAGCGTCGCGGGGACAGGGAATCGTGAAAAACTGTTTTTT. Using reference TRBV29-1 and TRBJ1-4 for the parts outside the CDR3, the full variable domain is SAVISQKPSRDICQRGTSLTIQCQVDSQVTMMFWYRQQPGQSLTLIATANQGSEATYESGFVIDKFPISRPNLTFSTLTVSNMSPEDSSIYLCSVAGTGNREKLFFGSGTQLSVL.

The chain couples TRBV2 to TRBJ2-3, with D perhaps TRBD2 (6 bases). CDR1 and CDR2 (germline): SNHLY, FYNNEI. The length of the CDR3 is 15 residues. V was trimmed by 0 bases and J by 10 bases, leaving 17 bases between them. In nucleotides, the CDR3 is TGTGCCAGCAGTGAAGCGGATAGCGGTTCTATTGCGCAGTATTTT. Its protein is CASSEADSGSIAQYF.

The CDR3, as DNA: TGTGCCAGCAGCCAGGGGGGAGTCGATGAAAAACTGTTTTTT. Translated, it gives CASSQGGVDEKLFF. The chain links TRBV25-1 to TRBJ1-4; the match to TRBD1 covers 7 bases. Per germline, CDR1 MGHDK and CDR2 SYGVNS. V lost 6 bases to trimming and J lost 6 bases; unmatched junction nucleotides: 7. The CDR3 has 14 residues.